The rows below give T cell receptor beta chains drawn from one sample of a study of blood T cell repertoires in COVID-19. Libraries were prepared by immunoSEQ multiplex PCR; TCRdb keeps only in-frame clonotypes and omits some of them. In the table there are roughly 42,000 clones, 88% of which are singletons. The sequenced sample consisted of peripheral blood. The receptors originated from a human donor in a cohort sampled during active COVID-19. Both conserved end residues are part of each CDR3. The D gene is left open where the match is weak. The listing skips clone size in some rows; elsewhere it reads once, few, many or a size class.

CDR3 protein: CASSLGGGLANQETQYF
CDR3 DNA: TGTGCCAGCAGTCTAGGGGGGGGACTAGCTAACCAAGAGACCCAGTACTTC
V gene: TRBV28
D gene: TRBD2
clone size: .
J gene: TRBJ2-5

CDR3 protein: CASSGGTSGETQYF
CDR3 DNA: TGCGCCAGCAGCGGGGGGACGTCCGGGGAGACCCAGTACTTC
V gene: TRBV5-1
D gene: .
clone size: .
J gene: TRBJ2-5

CDR3 protein: CASSQDFIAVQETQYF
CDR3 DNA: TGTGCCAGCAGCCAAGACTTTATAGCGGTTCAAGAGACCCAGTACTTC
V gene: TRBV3-1/TRBV3-2
D gene: .
clone size: .
J gene: TRBJ2-5

CDR3 protein: CASSLAGLAQVLTF
CDR3 DNA: TGTGCCAGCAGCTTAGCAGGCCTAGCCCAGGTCCTGACTTTC
V gene: TRBV7-9
D gene: .
clone size: .
J gene: TRBJ2-6

CDR3 protein: CASSLRQGDQETQYF
CDR3 DNA: TGTGCCAGCAGCTTAAGACAGGGTGACCAAGAGACCCAGTACTTC
V gene: TRBV7-9
D gene: TRBD1
clone size: .
J gene: TRBJ2-5

CDR3 protein: CASRLSPTGVHSPLHF
CDR3 DNA: TGCGCCAGCAGGCTGAGTCCGACAGGGGTGCATTCACCCCTCCACTTT
V gene: TRBV4-3
D gene: TRBD1
clone size: .
J gene: TRBJ1-6

CDR3 protein: CASSLGGGVLSYEQYF
CDR3 DNA: TGTGCCAGCAGCTTAGGCGGGGGGGTTTTGTCCTACGAGCAGTACTTC
V gene: TRBV5-6
D gene: TRBD2
clone size: .
J gene: TRBJ2-7

CDR3 protein: CASSLFGTSGPYEQYF
CDR3 DNA: TGTGCCAGCAGTTTATTCGGGACTAGCGGCCCCTACGAGCAGTACTTC
V gene: TRBV28
D gene: TRBD2
clone size: .
J gene: TRBJ2-7

CDR3 protein: CASSSTQGTEAFF
CDR3 DNA: TGTGCCAGCAGCTCCACACAGGGCACTGAAGCTTTCTTT
V gene: TRBV3-1/TRBV3-2
D gene: .
clone size: .
J gene: TRBJ1-1

CDR3 protein: CASSGTGGTTDTQYF
CDR3 DNA: TGTGCCAGCAGTGGGACAGGGGGTACCACAGATACGCAGTATTTT
V gene: TRBV28
D gene: TRBD1
clone size: .
J gene: TRBJ2-3

CDR3 protein: CARKLAGSYEQYF
CDR3 DNA: TGTGCCAGAAAACTAGCGGGAAGCTACGAGCAGTACTTC
V gene: TRBV2
D gene: TRBD2
clone size: once
J gene: TRBJ2-7

CDR3 protein: CASSVDPGTGGTEAFF
CDR3 DNA: TGTGCCAGCAGCGTAGACCCCGGGACAGGGGGGACTGAAGCTTTCTTT
V gene: TRBV9
D gene: TRBD1
clone size: .
J gene: TRBJ1-1

CDR3 protein: CASSTRPSGGGSWETQYF
CDR3 DNA: TGTGCCAGCAGCACACGACCTAGCGGGGGGGGTTCTTGGGAGACCCAGTACTTC
V gene: TRBV11-2
D gene: TRBD2
clone size: .
J gene: TRBJ2-5

CDR3 protein: CASRTDRITYEQYF
CDR3 DNA: TGTGCCAGCAGGACCGACAGAATTACCTACGAGCAGTACTTC
V gene: TRBV2
D gene: .
clone size: few
J gene: TRBJ2-7

CDR3 protein: CASSLGTGGHWVAEAFF
CDR3 DNA: TGTGCCAGCAGCCTCGGGACAGGGGGTCACTGGGTCGCTGAAGCTTTCTTT
V gene: TRBV11-2
D gene: TRBD1
clone size: .
J gene: TRBJ1-1

CDR3 protein: CASSRQGSTYEQYF
CDR3 DNA: TGTGCCAGCAGTAGGCAGGGGTCCACCTACGAGCAGTACTTC
V gene: TRBV6-2/TRBV6-3
D gene: .
clone size: .
J gene: TRBJ2-7

CDR3 protein: CASSLDTGLYYNEQFF
CDR3 DNA: TGTGCCAGCAGCTTAGATACGGGACTTTACTACAATGAGCAGTTCTTC
V gene: TRBV7-2
D gene: .
clone size: .
J gene: TRBJ2-1

CDR3 protein: CASGTRTGNTEAFF
CDR3 DNA: TGTGCCAGCGGAACCCGGACAGGGAACACTGAAGCTTTCTTT
V gene: TRBV7-9
D gene: TRBD1
clone size: .
J gene: TRBJ1-1

CDR3 protein: CASSLGTGGFTYEQYF
CDR3 DNA: TGTGCCAGCAGCTTAGGTACAGGGGGCTTTACCTACGAGCAGTACTTC
V gene: TRBV5-5
D gene: TRBD1
clone size: .
J gene: TRBJ2-7

CDR3 protein: CASSQAPGGYTEAFF
CDR3 DNA: TGCGCCAGCAGCCAAGCCCCGGGAGGGTACACTGAAGCTTTCTTT
V gene: TRBV4-1
D gene: .
clone size: .
J gene: TRBJ1-1

CDR3 protein: CASSVSLTGLITEAFF
CDR3 DNA: TGTGCCAGTAGTGTCTCTCTGACAGGGTTGATCACTGAAGCTTTCTTT
V gene: TRBV19
D gene: TRBD1
clone size: .
J gene: TRBJ1-1

CDR3 protein: CASSSTGNSNQPQHF
CDR3 DNA: TGTGCCAGCAGCTCTACAGGGAATAGCAATCAGCCCCAGCATTTT
V gene: TRBV11-2
D gene: .
clone size: .
J gene: TRBJ1-5

CDR3 protein: CASSQRTSGGSSGELFF
CDR3 DNA: TGTGCCAGCAGCCAGAGGACTAGCGGGGGGTCTTCTGGGGAGCTGTTTTTT
V gene: TRBV7-2
D gene: TRBD2
clone size: .
J gene: TRBJ2-2